This TCR beta chain was recorded in a study of OX40 agonist ivuxolimab in advanced cancers. Study background: The drug used for patients, ivuxolimab, was an agonistic anti-OX40 (CD134) antibody. The study enrolled dose-escalation patients with hepatocellular carcinoma, melanoma, renal cell or head and neck cancer. Findings and limits, study-wide: In CD8+ T cells, expanded clones were on average more numerous than in CD4+. Certain nonresponding patients likewise had low normalized T-cell clonal expansion.

The protocol was immunoSEQ multiplex PCR, while the TCRdb copy is restricted to in-frame clones and leaves out a portion. Of about 89,000 clones detected, around 94% appear once; the ten largest clones hold around 0.25%. Germline assignment: CDR1 ENHRY and CDR2 SYGVKD. CDR3 length: 12 amino acids. The germline V and J ends were trimmed by 5 bases and 0 bases, with 2 bases remaining between them. With respect to this clone: What it binds is not known. Different DNA sequences within this sample yield the same CDR3.

The rearrangement uses TRBV10-3 and TRBJ1-5; D gene ambiguous. The sequence came from an adult with an advanced solid tumor such as melanoma, head and neck, liver or kidney cancer. The sample was CD4+ or CD8+ T cells sorted from blood, taken in a trial of the OX40 agonist ivuxolimab. The CDR3 DNA reads as TGTGCCATCAGTAATAGCAATCAGCCCCAGCATTTT. It codes for CAISNSNQPQHF.